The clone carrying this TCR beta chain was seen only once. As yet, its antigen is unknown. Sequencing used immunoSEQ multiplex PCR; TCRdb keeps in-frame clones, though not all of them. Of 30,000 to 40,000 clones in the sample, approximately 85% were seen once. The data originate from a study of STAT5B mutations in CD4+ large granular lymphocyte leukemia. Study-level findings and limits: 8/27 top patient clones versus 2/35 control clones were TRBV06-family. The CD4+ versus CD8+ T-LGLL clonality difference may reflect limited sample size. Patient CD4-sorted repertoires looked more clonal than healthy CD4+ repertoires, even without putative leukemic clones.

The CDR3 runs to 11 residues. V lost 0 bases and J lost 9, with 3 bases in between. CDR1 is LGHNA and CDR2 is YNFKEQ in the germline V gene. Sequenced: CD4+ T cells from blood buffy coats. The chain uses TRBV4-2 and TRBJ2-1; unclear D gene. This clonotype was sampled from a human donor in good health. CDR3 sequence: CASSQDSEQFF. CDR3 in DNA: TGTGCCAGCAGCCAAGACAGTGAGCAGTTCTTC.